Listed here are 17 T cell receptor beta chains from one sample, sequenced in a study of cytomegalovirus exposure and HLA in healthy donors. The PCR ran on 60 Vbeta and 13 Jbeta primers. The data were produced by immunoSEQ multiplex PCR, yet TCRdb's version contains in-frame clones alone and is incomplete. The data contain 150,000 to 200,000 clones, around 68% of them singletons. Input material: PBMCs. The receptors were gathered from a man between 35 and 55 years old in good health and CMV-seronegative.

This clone was picked up one time. CDR3 in DNA: TGTGCCTGGAGTGCCGGGGTCTCAGATACGCAGTATTTT. It is translated as CAWSAGVSDTQYF. The chain uses TRBV30 and TRBJ2-3, with a tentative D call TRBD2 (5 bases). V was pared by 1 base and J by 4 bases, with 9 bases between. The CDR3 spans 13 residues. Germline V lookup: CDR1 GTSNPN, CDR2 SVGIG (reference sequence).

This clone showed up just a few times. V is TRBV29-1 and J is TRBJ2-7; 12 bases agree with TRBD2. Germline values: CDR1 SQVTM, CDR2 ANQGSEA. This CDR3 is built from 12 residues. V gave up 4 bases and J gave up 6 bases; unmatched junction bases: 1. The CDR3 DNA reads as TGCAGCGTTGGACTAGCGGGAGTCGAGCAGTACTTC. Translation: CSVGLAGVEQYF.

The chain has TRBV7-2 and TRBJ2-7, with D uncertain. This CDR3 contains 15 residues. Trimming left V 4 bases short and J 1 base short, with 14 bases between. Germline V gene lookup returns CDR1 SGHTA and CDR2 FQGNSA. The CDR3 here is CASSSPRGSSYEQYF. The CDR3, as DNA: TGTGCCAGCAGCTCCCCCCGAGGCAGTTCCTACGAGCAGTACTTC.

The V and J genes are TRBV30 and TRBJ2-5; TRBD2 might be the D (5 bases). Trimming stripped 2 bases from V and 1 base from J, with 11 bases between. This CDR3 has 14 residues. Looked up from germline, CDR1 is GTSNPN and CDR2 is SVGIG (reference sequence). The CDR3 coding sequence is TGTGCCTGGAGTCGGGGTGTCGGCCAAGAGACCCAGTACTTC. The encoded protein is CAWSRGVGQETQYF.

This chain uses TRBV19 with TRBJ2-1, with TRBD2 matching 9 bases. CDR1 is LNHDA and CDR2 is SQIVND in the germline V gene (reference sequence). The V segment lost 3 bases and the J segment 5 bases; nucleotides outside the gene matches: 5. CDR3 length: 15 residues. The CDR3 DNA reads TGTGCCAGTAGTATGGGGCTAGCGGGGAACAATGAGCAGTTCTTC. It encodes CASSMGLAGNNEQFF.

The chain combines TRBV19 with TRBJ1-4; TRBD1 aligns across 8 bases. The CDR3 length is 15 residues. V lost 6 bases, J lost 8 bases, and 11 bases stayed unmatched. The germline V gene has CDR1 LNHDA and CDR2 SQIVND (reference sequence). CDR3 nucleotides: TGTGCCAGTAGATCCGTGGGACAGGCCAGGGAAAAACTGTTTTTT. Translating it yields CASRSVGQAREKLFF.

The gene calls are TRBV7-2 and TRBJ2-5, with TRBD2 matching over 12 bases. This CDR3 has 15 amino acids. Germline lookup yields CDR1 SGHTA and CDR2 FQGNSA. The J segment lost 4 bases and the V segment lost 4 bases, leaving 4 bases of the junction unmatched. The CDR3 coding sequence is TGTGCCAGCAGCTCCCTAGCGGGGGGGCCAGAGACCCAGTACTTC. Protein: CASSSLAGGPETQYF.

This clone was picked up a small number of times. The rearrangement uses TRBV6-5 and TRBJ1-3; no firm D call. CDR3 length equals 15 residues. The germline CDR1 and CDR2 sequences are MNHEY and SVGAGI. V was cut by 8 bases and J by 0 bases, with 14 bases left in between. The CDR3 loop reads CASGKAGTSGNTIYF. The CDR3 DNA sequence: TGTGCCAGCGGCAAAGCGGGTACCTCTGGAAACACCATATATTTT.

This clone has more than one count but fewer than ten. The rearrangement links TRBV5-8 to TRBJ2-5; D may match TRBD1 or TRBD2 (5 bases each). The V gene's germline CDR1 is SGHTS and CDR2 YDEGEE. V was shortened by 4 bases and J by 0 bases, with 19 bases between the two germline ends. This CDR3 contains 17 residues. The chain's CDR3 is CASSLGRSPSYQETQYF. The CDR3 bases are TGTGCCAGCAGCCTGGGACGGAGCCCTTCGTACCAAGAGACCCAGTACTTC.

The rearrangement joins TRBV9 to TRBJ2-7; D not resolved. The CDR3 length is 14 residues. In germline, CDR1 is SGDLS, CDR2 YYNGEE. Trimming left V 4 bases short and J 1 base short, with 12 bases between. The CDR3 region has the DNA TGTGCCAGCAGCTTAAACATTTTTTCCTACGAGCAGTACTTC. Translated: CASSLNIFSYEQYF.

V usage is TRBV5-8 and J usage is TRBJ2-5; D possibly corresponds to TRBD2 (5 bases). Gene TRBJ2-7 matches the end of the DNA better, so the J call may be wrong. The CDR3 is made up of 13 amino acids. CDR1 and CDR2 (germline): SGHTS, YDEGEE. The CDR3 nucleotides read TGTGCCAGCAGCTTGGTAGGGAGATACGAGCAGTACTTC. This encodes CASSLVGRYEQYF.

The rearrangement joins TRBV27 to TRBJ1-1; D is undetermined. This CDR3 has 11 amino acids. The germline V gene encodes CDR1 MNHEY and CDR2 SMNVEV (reference sequence). Trimming stripped 8 bases from V and 1 base from J, with 5 bases between. The CDR3 here is CASSSNTEAFF. The CDR3 DNA is TGTGCCAGCTCATCGAACACTGAAGCTTTCTTT.

V is TRBV6-1 and J is TRBJ2-5, with 9 bases fitting TRBD1. CDR1 and CDR2 (germline): MNHNS, SASEGT. The CDR3 runs 14 residues. Losses at the gene ends were 2 bases for V and 9 bases for J; bases not matched to a gene: 7. CDR3 in amino acids: CASSERDRVTAQYF. Written as DNA, the CDR3 is TGTGCCAGCAGTGAACGGGACAGGGTCACGGCCCAGTACTTC.

This chain joins TRBV20-1 and TRBJ2-5, with D uncertain. Germline CDR1 is DFQATT and CDR2 is SNEGSKA (reference sequence). The germline V and J ends were trimmed by 5 bases and 3 bases, with 7 bases remaining between them. The CDR3 length is 11 residues. The CDR3 loop reads CSARGEETQYF. The CDR3 nucleotides read TGCAGTGCTCGAGGAGAAGAGACCCAGTACTTC.

The V gene is TRBV2, the J gene TRBJ2-3; TRBD1 aligns across 8 bases. The CDR3 totals 15 residues. Looked up from germline, CDR1 is SNHLY and CDR2 is FYNNEI. J gave up 0 bases and V 7 bases, and 6 bases lay outside the gene matches. CDR3 sequence (DNA): TGTGCCAGCAATGGACAGGGATCTAGCACAGATACGCAGTATTTT. Translated: CASNGQGSSTDTQYF.

Worth noting for this clone: The same CDR3 also results from other DNA sequences found in this sample. J is TRBJ2-7 and V is TRBV6-6; the match to TRBD2 covers 10 bases. The ends lost 9 bases at V and 2 bases at J; junction bases unmatched: 10. Germline V CDR1 and CDR2: MNHNY, SVGAGI (reference sequence). The CDR3 totals 15 residues. The CDR3 DNA sequence: TGTGCCAGTACCCTAGCTAGCGGGAGCACCTACGAGCAGTACTTC. Its protein is CASTLASGSTYEQYF.

The V and J genes are TRBV9 and TRBJ2-5; D perhaps matches TRBD2 (5 bases). The CDR3 totals 15 residues. The germline CDR1 and CDR2 sequences are SGDLS and YYNGEE. V was shortened by 0 bases and J by 0 bases, with 9 bases between the two germline ends. In DNA form, the CDR3 reads TGTGCCAGCAGCGTAGGGGTAGCGAACCAAGAGACCCAGTACTTC. This gives the protein CASSVGVANQETQYF. Variable domain in full (rest from reference TRBV9 and TRBJ2-5): DSGVTQTPKHLITATGQRVTLRCSPRSGDLSVYWYQQSLDQGLQFLIQYYNGEERAKGNILERFSAQQFPDLHSELNLSSLELGDSALYFCASSVGVANQETQYFGPGTRLLVL.